This T cell receptor beta chain was recovered during a study of T-cell reconstitution after alpha-beta-depleted transplantation in children. During its preparation, the TCRbeta library received unique molecular identifiers. TCRdb re-derived calls from the PCR reads in MiXCR, one entry per CDR3 protein. Of over 400,000 distinct CDR3 sequences listed, roughly an eighth are singletons. The sample holds many counts of this clonotype. This receptor was taken from a human donor who donated a stem cell graft to a child with combined immunodeficiency. The sample here was PBMCs from the stem cell graft donor, taken from the stem cell graft.

CDR3 nucleotides: TGTGCCAGCAGGGAATTCCCCTACAATGAGCAGTTCTTC. Encoded protein: CASREFPYNEQFF. V usage is TRBV6-1 and J usage is TRBJ2-1, with unresolved D. Trimming left V 6 bases short and J 2 bases short, with 8 bases between. The CDR3 is made up of 13 amino acids. Germline CDR1 MNHNS, CDR2 SASEGT.